The 8 T cell receptor beta chains below come from one sample, sequenced in a study of cytomegalovirus exposure and HLA in healthy donors. It was with 60 Vbeta and 13 Jbeta primers that the PCR ran. Sequencing used immunoSEQ multiplex PCR; TCRdb keeps in-frame clones, though not all of them. The sample has some 140,000 clones, around three quarters seen once. Sequenced sample: PBMCs. The source of these receptors is a middle-aged man in good health and CMV-seropositive.

This chain joins TRBV19 and TRBJ1-1; 11 positions match TRBD1. The CDR3 contains 15 residues. Germline assignment: CDR1 LNHDA and CDR2 SQIVND (reference sequence). After removal of 9 bases from V and 2 bases from J, the junction contained 8 bases not matched to a gene. CDR3 nucleotide sequence: TGTGCCAGCAACCGGGACAGGGGGGGAAACACTGAAGCTTTCTTT. Translating it yields CASNRDRGGNTEAFF.

The chain employs TRBV5-1 and TRBJ2-3; D might be TRBD1 (5 bases). The V end was cut by 0 bases, the J end by 1 base, with 6 bases between. Germline CDR1 reads SGHRS; CDR2 reads YFSETQ. There are 14 residues in the CDR3. CDR3 protein: CASSLAGRTDTQYF. The CDR3 DNA reads as TGCGCCAGCAGCTTGGCAGGGCGCACAGATACGCAGTATTTT.

This clone was counted a few times. The genes are TRBV12-5 and TRBJ2-1; TRBD2 aligns across 11 bases. The J segment lost 7 bases and the V segment lost 3 bases, leaving 14 bases of the junction unmatched. This CDR3 is built from 18 residues. Germline CDR1 LGHNT, CDR2 FRNRAP. CDR3 coding DNA: TGTGCTAGTGGTTTTGATCTAGCGGGAGGCCACATAGTTAATGAGCAGTTCTTC. Translating it yields CASGFDLAGGHIVNEQFF.

This rearrangement joins TRBV5-1 to TRBJ2-2; the D is unclear. This CDR3 region has 14 residues. Germline CDR1 reads SGHRS; CDR2 reads YFSETQ. The ends were cut back, 2 bases at V and 2 bases at J, with 7 bases in the middle. This chain's CDR3 is CASSLSVNTGELFF. The CDR3 nucleotides are TGCGCCAGCAGCTTATCGGTCAACACCGGGGAGCTGTTTTTT.

The rearrangement links TRBV5-1 to TRBJ2-2; D gene unclear. Trimming stripped 1 base from V and 0 bases from J, with 7 bases between. CDR1 and CDR2 (germline): SGHRS, YFSETQ. This CDR3 is built from 15 residues. The CDR3 sequence: CASSLSIANTGELFF. In nucleotides, the CDR3 is TGCGCCAGCAGCTTGAGCATCGCGAACACCGGGGAGCTGTTTTTT.

The chain combines TRBV5-1 with TRBJ2-3; TRBD1 agrees at 9 bases. V shed 4 bases and J 4 bases; nucleotides not matched to a gene: 4. The CDR3 loop spans 14 amino acids. Per the germline V gene, CDR1 is SGHRS and CDR2 is YFSETQ. For the CDR3, the DNA is TGCGCCAGCAGCCAACAGGGGGCGTCAGATACGCAGTATTTT. Amino acids: CASSQQGASDTQYF. Looking up the rest from reference TRBV5-1 and TRBJ2-3 gives the full variable domain: KAGVTQTPRYLIKTRGQQVTLSCSPISGHRSVSWYQQTPGQGLQFLFEYFSETQRNKGNFPGRFSGRQFSNSRSEMNVSTLELGDSALYLCASSQQGASDTQYFGPGTRLTVL.

This chain joins TRBV29-1 and TRBJ1-2; possible D gene TRBD1, 5 bases. Germline assignment: CDR1 SQVTM and CDR2 ANQGSEA. This CDR3 has 12 residues. V was shortened by 4 bases and J by 5 bases, with 11 bases between the two germline ends. The CDR3 spells CSVGYPGYGYTF. The CDR3 DNA reads TGCAGCGTTGGATACCCAGGGTATGGCTACACCTTC.

The V gene is TRBV7-3, the J gene TRBJ2-3; 9 nucleotides agree with TRBD2. V lost 5 bases, J lost 2 bases, and 8 bases stayed unmatched. Looked up from germline, CDR1 is SGHTA and CDR2 is FQGTGA. The CDR3 has 16 amino acids. CDR3 bases: TGTGCCAGCAGCCCAGGGACTAGCCGCCTCACAGATACGCAGTATTTT. This encodes CASSPGTSRLTDTQYF.